This T cell receptor beta chain is from a study of molecular identifiers for immune sequencing clone quantification. TCRdb reprocessed the PCR reads with MiXCR, giving one entry per CDR3 protein. The sample carries about 640,000 distinct CDR3 sequences, just under 20% recorded once. Trimming removed 4 bases at V and 0 bases at J, with 9 bases between. The CDR3 covers 14 residues. The gene calls are TRBV12-3 or TRBV12-4 and TRBJ2-5; no firm D call. This TCR derives from a human donor in good health. Some libraries in this study had Jurkat cell RNA spiked in. Sample: naive CD8+ T cells from blood, with Jurkat cell RNA spiked in. The subset was: FACS-sorted CD8+CD4-CCR7+CD45RA+ naive T cells. CDR3 in amino acids: CASSSTQYQETQYF. In nucleotides, the CDR3 is TGTGCCAGCAGTTCTACACAGTACCAAGAGACCCAGTACTTC.